This TCR beta chain is drawn from a study of T cells in Graves' hyperthyroidism and ophthalmopathy. Template material for amplifying TCR beta CDR3 regions consisted of RNA transcripts. The TCR CDR3 first-round RT-PCR relied on the HTBI primer set. TCRdb called the multiplex PCR reads again in MiXCR, with one record for every CDR3 protein. The sample contains hundreds of thousands of distinct CDR3 sequences, around 15% of which appear only once. V was pared by 8 bases and J by 2 bases, with 12 bases of the junction left unmatched. There are 16 residues in the CDR3. Germline V gene sequence: CDR1 SEHNR, CDR2 FQNEAQ (reference sequence). Exclusion criteria comprised uncontrolled infection, other autoimmune disease, pregnancy or lactation. PBMCs stemmed from more than 7.5 ml fresh peripheral blood.

The material sequenced was blood. The chain links TRBV7-9 to TRBJ1-5, with TRBD1 matching 7 bases. This TCR was sampled from a man between 45 and 60 years old with Graves' ophthalmopathy. CDR3 bases: TGTGCCAGCGGCCGGACACCTGACAGGGGCAATCAGCCCCAGCATTTT. Its protein is CASGRTPDRGNQPQHF.